This paragraph covers one TCR beta chain sequence. Its matching antigen is unknown. The data stem from a study of identical twins. General study results and limits: Monozygotic twins shared more out-of-frame TCR alpha than recombination models predicted. The abundant beta clonotypes from cord blood had fewer insertions, and memory repertoires had none of this.

TCRdb redid the calling of the 5' RACE reads with MiXCR, one entry per CDR3 protein. The sample carries 500,000 or so distinct CDR3 sequences, 20% to 25% recorded once. This sample also appeared in a second study, on T cells expressing NK-cell markers.

The material sequenced was CD4+ T cells sorted from blood. The receptor was isolated from a woman aged 18-29 years in good health.

CDR3 sequence reads: CSARDESQGRGYTF. DNA for the CDR3: TGCAGTGCTAGAGATGAATCTCAGGGCAGAGGCTACACCTTC. This chain uses TRBV20-1 with TRBJ1-2; TRBD1 is a possible D gene (5 bases). Looked up from germline, CDR1 is DFQATT and CDR2 is SNEGSKA (reference sequence). The CDR3 loop spans 14 amino acids. Trimming cost V 0 bases and J 8 bases, with 16 bases left between them.